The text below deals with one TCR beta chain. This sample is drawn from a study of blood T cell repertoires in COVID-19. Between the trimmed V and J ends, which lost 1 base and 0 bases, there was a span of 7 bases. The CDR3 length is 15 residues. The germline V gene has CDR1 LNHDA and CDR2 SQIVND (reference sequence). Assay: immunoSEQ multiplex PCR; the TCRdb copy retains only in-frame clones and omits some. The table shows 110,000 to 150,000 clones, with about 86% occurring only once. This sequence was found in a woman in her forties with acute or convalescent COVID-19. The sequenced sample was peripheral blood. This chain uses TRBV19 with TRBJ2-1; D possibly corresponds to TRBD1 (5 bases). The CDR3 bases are TGTGCCAGTAGTATAGGGGGCCGCTCCTACAATGAGCAGTTCTTC. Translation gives CASSIGGRSYNEQFF.